Following are 18 T cell receptor beta chains from one sample sequenced in a study of Ad26.COV2.S vaccination and SARS-CoV-2 variants. Treatment of the sample: about 20 received Ad26.COV2.S at low or high dose, single or two shots; about 5 received placebo; per-sample allocation not given. On day 63 after the first injection, vaccine and placebo recipients gave samples. Sequencing used immunoSEQ multiplex PCR; TCRdb keeps in-frame clones, though not all of them. Among hundreds of thousands of clones listed, 70% to 90% were seen once. Here the sequenced sample was peripheral blood, taken in a trial of Ad26.COV2.S vaccine versus placebo. These receptors came from a person aged 18-60 years who received the Ad26.COV2.S COVID-19 vaccine or a placebo.

CDR3 coding DNA: TGTGCCACCAGGGGGACAGGCAGGGTGAACACTGAAGCTTTCTTT. Residues: CATRGTGRVNTEAFF. The chain carries TRBV24-1 and TRBJ1-1, with 8 bases lining up with TRBD1. The CDR3 is 15 residues long. Germline V CDR1 and CDR2: KGHDR, SFDVKD. The V gene end was trimmed by 7 bases and the J gene end by 0 bases; junction bases not matched to a gene: 6.

J is TRBJ2-3 and V is TRBV4-3; D possibly corresponds to TRBD1 (6 bases). Trimming took 1 base from V and 1 from J, leaving 15 bases between them. Germline V gives CDR1 LGHNA, CDR2 YSLEER. The CDR3 contains 17 residues. The CDR3 is CASSQGRQGIGTDTQYF. CDR3 DNA sequence: TGCGCCAGCAGCCAAGGGAGGCAGGGGATAGGCACAGATACGCAGTATTTT.

The CDR3 sequence: CASSLTGGEYNEQFF. CDR3 DNA sequence: TGTGCCAGCAGTTTGACAGGGGGGGAATACAATGAGCAGTTCTTC. The J gene is TRBJ2-1, the V gene TRBV27; 9 positions agree with TRBD1. Germline V lookup: CDR1 MNHEY, CDR2 SMNVEV (reference sequence). Trimming at V came to 3 bases and at J to 4 bases, leaving 4 bases not matched to a gene. This CDR3 has 15 residues.

V usage is TRBV9 and J usage is TRBJ1-1, with D uncertain. The V and J ends lost 0 bases and 7 bases respectively, with 10 bases between them. CDR3 length: 13 amino acids. Germline CDR1 SGDLS, CDR2 YYNGEE. CDR3 nucleotide sequence: TGTGCCAGCAGCGTAGGGGGAGGGCTTGAAGCTTTCTTT. Translation: CASSVGGGLEAFF. The full variable domain, its missing parts supplied by reference TRBV9 and TRBJ1-1, is DSGVTQTPKHLITATGQRVTLRCSPRSGDLSVYWYQQSLDQGLQFLIQYYNGEERAKGNILERFSAQQFPDLHSELNLSSLELGDSALYFCASSVGGGLEAFFGQGTRLTVV.

This chain joins TRBV28 and TRBJ2-1; D is perhaps TRBD2 (5 bases). V lost 3 bases, J lost 13 bases, and 13 bases lay in between. The CDR3 totals 12 residues. Looked up from germline, CDR1 is MDHEN and CDR2 is SYDVKM. In DNA form, the CDR3 reads TGTGCCAGCAGTTTGGACTCCTGGGGACAGTTCTTC. This gives the protein CASSLDSWGQFF.

The V and J genes are TRBV19 and TRBJ2-1; D gene ambiguous. The CDR3 has 13 residues. The germline CDR1 and CDR2 sequences are LNHDA and SQIVND (reference sequence). V was cut by 3 bases and J by 4 bases, with 7 bases left in between. CDR3 DNA: TGTGCCAGTAGTATCGCTGTTTACAATGAGCAGTTCTTC. This sequence encodes CASSIAVYNEQFF. Supplemented by reference TRBV19 and TRBJ2-1, the full variable domain reads DGGITQSPKYLFRKEGQNVTLSCEQNLNHDAMYWYRQDPGQGLRLIYYSQIVNDFQKGDIAEGYSVSREKKESFPLTVTSAQKNPTAFYLCASSIAVYNEQFFGPGTRLTVL.

This chain links TRBV3-1 (or the pseudogene TRBV3-2) with TRBJ2-3, with D possibly called TRBD1 or TRBD2 (6 bases each). CDR1 LGHDT and CDR2 YNNKEL come from the germline V gene (reference sequence). The length of the CDR3 is 21 residues. Trimming took 0 bases from V and 2 from J, leaving 27 bases between them. The CDR3 nucleotides read TGTGCCAGCAGCCAAGATGAAACTAGGTTTGTGAGGGGGGCCCTCACAGATACGCAGTATTTT. It translates to CASSQDETRFVRGALTDTQYF.

The gene calls are TRBV4-2 and TRBJ2-3; 9 nucleotides match TRBD2. The CDR3 length is 17 residues. With 3 bases clipped from V and 0 bases from J, the junction kept 7 bases outside the gene matches. CDR1 is LGHNA, CDR2 YNFKEQ, per germline. CDR3 DNA: TGTGCCAGCAGCCACTCCAGACTAGCGGAGAGCACAGATACGCAGTATTTT. Its protein product is CASSHSRLAESTDTQYF.

A single count supports this clone. V and J are TRBV9 and TRBJ2-7; the match to TRBD2 covers 11 bases. The germline CDR1 and CDR2 sequences are SGDLS and YYNGEE. J gave up 3 bases and V 4 bases, and 6 bases lay outside the gene matches. The CDR3 consists of 15 residues. CDR3 region: CASSSGTSGLYEQYF. Here the CDR3 DNA reads TGTGCCAGCAGCTCAGGGACTAGCGGACTCTACGAGCAGTACTTC.

This sequence joins TRBV5-5 and TRBJ2-2; D is unclear. V lost 2 bases, J lost 4 bases, and 9 bases lay in between. This CDR3 has 14 amino acids. Germline CDR1 is SGHKS and CDR2 is YYEKEE (reference sequence). The CDR3: CASSFVSATGELFF. CDR3 bases: TGTGCCAGCAGCTTCGTGTCCGCCACCGGGGAGCTGTTTTTT.

CDR3 DNA: TGTGCCACCAGTGCCCCCGGACAGTTGCACAATGAGCAGTTCTTC. It is translated as CATSAPGQLHNEQFF. The V call is TRBV24-1, the J call TRBJ2-1; D might be TRBD1 (6 bases). The germline V gene encodes CDR1 KGHDR and CDR2 SFDVKD. Deletions cut 5 bases from V and 5 bases from J, with 15 bases between. The CDR3 length is 15 residues.

The chain carries TRBV6-5 and TRBJ1-1, with D unclear. Deletions cut 5 bases from V and 1 base from J, with 8 bases between. The CDR3 has 13 amino acids. CDR1 and CDR2 (germline): MNHEY, SVGAGI. The CDR3 here is CASSLWGNTEAFF. The CDR3, as DNA: TGTGCCAGCAGTCTCTGGGGGAACACTGAAGCTTTCTTT.

The V call is TRBV7-2, the J call TRBJ2-1, with 7 bases aligning to TRBD1. There are 14 residues in the CDR3. Germline V CDR1 and CDR2: SGHTA, FQGNSA. After removal of 1 base from V and 7 bases from J, the junction contained 4 bases not matched to a gene. The CDR3 nucleotides read TGTGCCAGCAGCTTAGAAAACAGGGGTAATGAGCAGTTCTTC. Amino acid sequence: CASSLENRGNEQFF.

This clone was seen once. The V gene is TRBV5-1, the J gene TRBJ2-7, with D perhaps given as TRBD1 or TRBD2 (5 bases each). The germline CDR1 and CDR2 sequences are SGHRS and YFSETQ. Trimming took off 0 bases at V and 6 bases at J, with 13 bases between the two ends. The CDR3 contains 14 residues. The CDR3 sequence is CASSLVGRAGEQYF. In nucleotides, the CDR3 is TGCGCCAGCAGCTTGGTCGGCAGGGCGGGCGAGCAGTACTTC. The full variable domain, its missing parts supplied by reference TRBV5-1 and TRBJ2-7, is KAGVTQTPRYLIKTRGQQVTLSCSPISGHRSVSWYQQTPGQGLQFLFEYFSETQRNKGNFPGRFSGRQFSNSRSEMNVSTLELGDSALYLCASSLVGRAGEQYFGPGTRLTVT.

This chain connects TRBV11-2 to TRBJ1-1, with D perhaps matching TRBD1 (6 bases). Germline CDR1 reads SGHAT; CDR2 reads FQNNGV. The CDR3 sequence is 14 residues long. V was shortened by 6 bases and J by 3 bases, with 14 bases between the two germline ends. Here the CDR3 reads CASSFQGRYTEAFF. The CDR3 DNA reads as TGTGCCAGCAGTTTCCAGGGGAGGTACACTGAAGCTTTCTTT.

This chain connects TRBV27 to TRBJ2-5; TRBD2 aligns across 10 bases. Germline loops: CDR1 MNHEY, CDR2 SMNVEV (reference sequence). The CDR3 contains 15 residues. With V trimmed by 5 bases and J by 5 bases, 8 bases remained unmatched. The CDR3 nucleotides read TGTGCCAGCAGTCCCCCAGCGGGGGGGCTGGAGACCCAGTACTTC. It is translated as CASSPPAGGLETQYF.

This chain connects TRBV6-2 or TRBV6-3 to TRBJ2-7; 9 bases are shared with TRBD2. The CDR3 is made up of 14 amino acids. Germline CDR1 is MNHEY and CDR2 is SVGEGT. J gave up 4 bases and V 4 bases, and 5 bases lay outside the gene matches. Written as DNA, the CDR3 is TGTGCCAGCAGTTGGCCCGGACTAGCGTACGAGCAGTACTTC. The encoded protein is CASSWPGLAYEQYF.

The rearrangement joins TRBV5-1 to TRBJ2-6; TRBD2 is a possible D gene (5 bases). In germline, CDR1 is SGHRS, CDR2 YFSETQ. The germline V and J ends were trimmed by 2 bases and 2 bases, with 11 bases remaining between them. The CDR3 is made up of 16 amino acids. The DNA of the CDR3 is TGCGCCAGCAGCTTCGGGGAATCGGCTGGGGCCAACGTCCTGACTTTC. Translating gives CASSFGESAGANVLTF.